This T cell receptor beta chain originates from a study of Graves' ophthalmopathy and Graves' hyperthyroidism. Turning to the study itself: Samples of peripheral blood were obtained at initial diagnosis, prior to treatment of any kind. Study-level points and caveats: It was with about 71% sensitivity and around 75% specificity that the model predicted ophthalmopathy progression. Among thyroid clonotypes expanded above 0.001 frequency, most also appeared in blood.

There are 12 residues in the CDR3. The germline CDR1 and CDR2 sequences are SGHAT and FQNNGV. Trimming took off 5 bases at V and 6 bases at J, with 11 bases between the two ends. Scientists amplified the TCR beta CDR3 regions from RNA transcripts. RT-PCR was first run with HTBI primers, then multiplex PCR in a second round. In TCRdb, the multiplex PCR reads were re-called with MiXCR into one record per CDR3 protein. The sample shows 680,000 or so distinct CDR3 sequences, about 20% of them seen only once. This clonotype has more than one count but fewer than ten. Its antigen is still unknown. PBMCs came from 8.5 to 10 ml of fresh peripheral blood.

The V gene is TRBV11-2, the J gene TRBJ2-7; D is perhaps TRBD2 (6 bases). The sequence was collected from a woman between 18 and 29 years old with stable Graves' hyperthyroidism. Some clones in this sample may be carry-over from other donors' samples. What was sequenced was peripheral blood. The CDR3 region is CASSGGWFEQYF. CDR3 nucleotide sequence: TGTGCCAGCAGCGGAGGGTGGTTCGAGCAGTACTTC.